These T cell receptor beta chains were read from a single sample in a study of T-cell reconstitution after alpha-beta-depleted transplantation in children. Each CDR3 protein gets one entry after TCRdb re-called the PCR reads with MiXCR. This table holds 490,000 or so distinct CDR3 sequences, roughly a tenth found once. The sample in question was PBMCs, obtained before TCRalphabeta/CD19-depleted stem cell transplant. All receptors derive from a child aged 2-15 years with inherited bone marrow failure, due to receive a stem cell transplant. The CDR3 runs from the conserved cysteine through the conserved F or W. D genes are given only for firm matches. Some rows have no size entry. The others give once, few or many, or a class for an expanded clone.

v_call,clone_size,d_call,j_call,cdr3_aa,cdr3_nt
TRBV29-1,many,NA,TRBJ2-1,CSVVPHSSYNEQFF,TGCAGCGTTGTTCCCCACAGCTCCTACAATGAGCAGTTCTTC
TRBV20-1,many,TRBD2,TRBJ2-3,CSARATSGRAELPDTQYF,TGCAGTGCTAGAGCAACTAGCGGGAGGGCCGAGCTTCCAGATACGCAGTATTTT
TRBV20-1,NA,NA,TRBJ1-2,CSALPLWDIRGNYGYTF,TGCAGTGCGTTGCCTCTATGGGACATCCGAGGTAACTATGGCTACACCTTC
TRBV11-2,many,TRBD2,TRBJ2-5,CASSPRTRLGEETQYF,TGTGCCAGCAGCCCCCGGACTAGACTAGGTGAAGAGACCCAGTACTTC
TRBV18,many,TRBD1,TRBJ2-7,CASSPRDRGAYEQYF,TGTGCCAGCTCACCTAGGGACAGGGGAGCCTACGAGCAGTACTTC
TRBV30,NA,NA,TRBJ1-1,CAWRVTLNTEAFF,TGTGCCTGGAGGGTAACCCTGAACACTGAAGCTTTCTTT
TRBV29-1,many,NA,TRBJ2-1,CSVDTRTSFAFF,TGCAGCGTCGACACCAGAACTAGCTTCGCGTTCTTC
TRBV4-2,NA,NA,TRBJ1-5,CASSQGLFQPQHF,TGTGCCAGCAGCCAAGGTTTATTTCAGCCCCAGCATTTT
TRBV14,many,NA,TRBJ2-1,CASSQELWANPVF,TGTGCCAGCAGCCAAGAATTGTGGGCTAATCCGGTCTTC
TRBV7-2,many,TRBD2,TRBJ2-1,CASSPWATSGSYNEQFF,TGTGCCAGCAGCCCCTGGGCCACTAGCGGCTCCTACAATGAGCAGTTCTTC
TRBV5-1,many,NA,TRBJ2-1,CASSFESYNEQFF,TGCGCCAGCAGCTTCGAGAGTTACAATGAGCAGTTCTTC
TRBV4-2,many,NA,TRBJ2-5,CASSSWETQYF,TGTGCCAGCAGCTCGTGGGAGACCCAGTACTTC
TRBV7-9,NA,NA,TRBJ1-1,CASRLQADTEAFF,TGTGCCAGCAGGTTACAGGCGGACACTGAAGCTTTCTTT